This TCR beta chain emerged from a study of blood T cell repertoires in COVID-19. At the level of the study: The United States, Italy and Spain provided the acute and convalescent COVID-19 samples. PBMCs, B-cell-depleted T cells, or T cells were the source of the cDNA or gDNA that made up the material.

Seattle-derived patients entered the study during active infection and were followed longitudinally. The CDR3 is 15 residues long. V gave up 5 bases and J gave up 6 bases, with 19 bases separating them. Germline assignment: CDR1 SGHVS and CDR2 FQNEAQ. In the source study's methods: For nucleated cells, counts were estimated from reference gene primer amplification. The assay was immunoSEQ multiplex PCR, and TCRdb's table has in-frame clones only and misses some. The DNA gave D and trimming, while V, J and clone size come from that table. This sample has around 300,000 clones, with 88% found just once.

The source of this sequence is a woman aged 25 to 45 with COVID-19, enrolled during active disease. The chain employs TRBV7-8 and TRBJ1-2; maybe TRBD1 (5 bases). Source material: peripheral blood. CDR3 loop: CASSGSGQMGDGYTF. The CDR3 DNA reads TGTGCCAGCAGCGGTTCAGGGCAAATGGGCGATGGCTACACCTTC.